The 4 T cell receptor beta chains in this list originate from one sample, sequenced in a study of CD8+CD57+ T cells in acquired aplastic anemia. Genomic DNA templated the TCR beta VDJ and CDR3 profiling. MiXCR, run by TCRdb on the reads, gives a single entry per CDR3 protein. The data hold fewer than 200,000 distinct CDR3 sequences, with roughly 63% observed a single time. The sample taken for sequencing was sorted CD4+, CD8+, or CD8+CD57+ T cells (not recorded which) from PBMCs. Receptors originate from a human donor in good health.

This clonotype was observed at least ten times. The genes are TRBV7-2 and TRBJ2-5, with TRBD2 matching 9 bases. J lost 3 bases, V lost 2 bases, and 7 bases had no gene match. Germline loops: CDR1 SGHTA, CDR2 FQGNSA. The CDR3 contains 16 residues. The CDR3: CASSLFRLAVEETQYF. CDR3 DNA: TGTGCCAGCAGCTTATTCCGACTAGCGGTAGAAGAGACCCAGTACTTC.

This chain uses TRBV19 with TRBJ2-5; either TRBD1 or TRBD2 may fit D (5 bases each). V was pared by 5 bases and J by 2 bases, with 15 bases between. The CDR3 length is 15 residues. In germline, CDR1 is LNHDA, CDR2 SQIVND (reference sequence). The DNA of the CDR3 is TGTGCCAGTAGTGGGACCGGGACCACACAAGAGACCCAGTACTTC. As protein: CASSGTGTTQETQYF.

The J gene is TRBJ2-1, the V gene TRBV20-1; 8 bases are a match to TRBD2. With V trimmed by 1 base and J by 2 bases, 4 bases remained unmatched. Germline lookup yields CDR1 DFQATT and CDR2 SNEGSKA (reference sequence). This CDR3 region has 15 residues. In DNA form, the CDR3 reads TGCAGTGCTAGAGTAGTGGGACTAGCCTACAATGAGCAGTTCTTC. Residues: CSARVVGLAYNEQFF.

This clonotype was seen ten or more times. V is TRBV6-1 and J is TRBJ2-7, with D possibly called TRBD1 or TRBD2 (6 bases each). V lost 2 bases and J lost 2, with 16 bases in between. This CDR3 has 16 amino acids. The germline gives CDR1 MNHNS, CDR2 SASEGT. The CDR3 sequence is CASSEWGDTGTYEQYF. Written as DNA, the CDR3 is TGTGCCAGCAGTGAATGGGGGGACACAGGGACCTACGAGCAGTACTTC.